The clone carrying this T cell receptor (beta chain) came up many times. The authors prepared the TCRbeta library with unique molecular identifiers. MiXCR was run by TCRdb on the PCR reads, yielding one entry per CDR3 protein. The sample has around 370,000 distinct CDR3 sequences; 9% to 12% are singletons. CDR3 length: 16 residues. These data come from a study of T-cell reconstitution after alpha-beta-depleted transplantation in children. The V gene is TRBV12-2, the J gene TRBJ1-1. TRBV12-2 is deemed a pseudogene. The sequence came from a human donor who donated a stem cell graft to a child with acute lymphoblastic leukemia. Sequences were derived from PBMCs from the stem cell graft donor, sampled from the stem cell graft. The CDR3 loop is CASRFPYDQQNTEAFF. The CDR3, as DNA: TGTGCAAGTCGCTTTCCGTATGACCAGCAGAACACTGAAGCTTTCTTT.